This is a list of T cell receptor beta chains from one sample in a study of blood T cell repertoires in COVID-19. Method: immunoSEQ multiplex PCR; TCRdb's copy keeps in-frame clones and lacks some. This table holds tens of thousands of clones, approximately 90% found once. Specimen: peripheral blood. Every receptor here comes from a woman at least 80 years old with active COVID-19. Both conserved end residues are part of each CDR3. The order of the fields is D gene, V gene, J gene, clone size, CDR3 protein, CDR3 DNA. The D gene is left open where the match is weak. Expanded clones get a size class; other rows say once, few or many, or leave the size out.

.	TRBV14	TRBJ2-5	.	CASSQVIPGWRETQYF	TGTGCCAGCAGCCAAGTGATCCCCGGATGGAGAGAGACCCAGTACTTC
TRBD1	TRBV25-1	TRBJ1-2	.	CASSELGTEANYGYTF	TGTGCCAGCAGTGAATTAGGGACAGAAGCTAACTATGGCTACACCTTC
.	TRBV19	TRBJ2-5	.	CASSRSGLETQYF	TGTGCCAGTAGCCGTTCAGGGTTAGAGACCCAGTACTTC
TRBD2	TRBV11-2	TRBJ2-1	.	CASSAGTSGISEQFF	TGTGCCAGCAGCGCCGGGACTAGCGGGATTAGTGAGCAGTTCTTC
.	TRBV6-5	TRBJ2-1	.	CASSYGAGDEQFF	TGTGCCAGCAGTTACGGAGCTGGCGATGAGCAGTTCTTC
.	TRBV5-1	TRBJ2-7	.	CASSRQPGYEQYF	TGCGCCAGCAGCCGCCAGCCGGGTTACGAGCAGTACTTC
.	TRBV19	TRBJ2-1	.	CASSNRGWDEQFF	TGTGCCAGTAGTAATCGGGGTTGGGATGAGCAGTTCTTC
.	TRBV9	TRBJ2-7	.	CASSVELSSYEQYF	TGTGCCAGCAGCGTAGAGCTGAGCTCCTACGAGCAGTACTTC
TRBD2	TRBV18	TRBJ2-5	.	CASSPTSGEETQYF	TGTGCCAGCTCACCGACTAGCGGCGAAGAGACCCAGTACTTC
TRBD2	TRBV19	TRBJ2-5	.	CASTPREAEETQYF	TGTGCCAGTACCCCCCGGGAGGCGGAGGAGACCCAGTACTTC
TRBD1	TRBV5-4	TRBJ1-6	.	CASSFGGQGGSPLHF	TGTGCCAGCAGCTTCGGGGGACAGGGAGGATCACCCCTCCACTTT
.	TRBV4-3	TRBJ2-3	.	CASSQDDWVSTDTQYF	TGCGCCAGCAGCCAAGATGACTGGGTTAGCACAGATACGCAGTATTTT
TRBD2	TRBV4-3	TRBJ2-2	.	CASSRTQGGTSGTLHTGELFF	TGCGCCAGCAGCCGCACACAGGGGGGTACTAGCGGGACCCTGCACACCGGGGAGCTGTTTTTT
.	TRBV15	TRBJ1-2	.	CATSRVTGTHGYTF	TGTGCCACCAGCAGAGTAACAGGAACCCATGGCTACACCTTC
.	TRBV10-1	TRBJ2-7	.	CASSYVPGRGYYEQYF	TGCGCCAGCAGCTATGTGCCCGGGCGGGGATACTACGAGCAGTACTTC
.	TRBV15	TRBJ2-7	.	CATSRDQGLNGSPYEQYF	TGTGCCACCAGCAGAGATCAAGGACTAAATGGAAGTCCCTACGAGCAGTACTTC
.	TRBV7-9	TRBJ2-6	.	CASSQTGSGANVLTF	TGTGCCAGCAGCCAAACAGGGTCAGGGGCCAACGTCCTGACTTTC
TRBD1	TRBV18	TRBJ2-7	.	CASSPGQGAVGEQYF	TGTGCCAGCTCGCCAGGACAGGGGGCTGTTGGCGAGCAGTACTTC
TRBD1	TRBV12-3/TRBV12-4	TRBJ2-7	.	CASTLTGGEQYF	TGTGCCAGCACTTTAACAGGGGGCGAGCAGTACTTC
TRBD1	TRBV6-5	TRBJ2-7	.	CASSYGTGGDYEQYF	TGTGCCAGCAGTTACGGGACAGGGGGTGACTACGAGCAGTACTTC
TRBD1	TRBV5-1	TRBJ2-5	.	CASSLGTVQGTQYF	TGCGCCAGCAGCCTGGGGACAGTTCAAGGGACCCAGTACTTC
TRBD1	TRBV9	TRBJ2-1	once	CASSPRDRELHEQFF	TGTGCCAGCAGCCCCCGGGACAGGGAGCTCCATGAGCAGTTCTTC
.	TRBV7-2	TRBJ2-2	.	CASSLGQGGRTGELFF	TGTGCCAGCAGCTTAGGGCAGGGGGGACGGACCGGGGAGCTGTTTTTT
TRBD1	TRBV6-6	TRBJ1-1	.	CASWASGQDTEAFF	TGTGCCAGCTGGGCATCCGGACAGGACACTGAAGCTTTCTTT
.	TRBV5-1	TRBJ2-3	once	CASSLGPLVNTDTQYF	TGCGCCAGCAGCTTGGGTCCCCTAGTTAACACAGATACGCAGTATTTT
.	TRBV5-6	TRBJ2-5	.	CASSRFEGAQETQYF	TGTGCCAGCAGCCGGTTTGAGGGCGCCCAAGAGACCCAGTACTTC
.	TRBV4-2	TRBJ1-2	.	CASSQDHRAGGYTF	TGTGCCAGCAGCCAAGACCACAGGGCAGGTGGCTACACCTTC
.	TRBV6-6	TRBJ1-4	.	CASSYGLTNEKLFF	TGTGCCAGCAGTTACGGCCTAACTAATGAAAAACTGTTTTTT
TRBD2	TRBV4-1	TRBJ2-5	.	CASSQDSLAGARETQYF	TGCGCCAGCAGCCAAGATTCCCTAGCGGGAGCGCGGGAGACCCAGTACTTC
TRBD2	TRBV27	TRBJ2-3	once	CASTSPSRAGAVTDTQYF	TGTGCCAGCACCTCACCCTCGCGGGCGGGAGCTGTTACAGATACGCAGTATTTT
.	TRBV7-7	TRBJ1-1	.	CASSPWTGGGTEAFF	TGTGCTAGCAGCCCATGGACGGGGGGGGGCACTGAAGCTTTCTTT
.	TRBV5-1	TRBJ1-1	.	CASSFGSGNTEAFF	TGCGCCAGCAGCTTTGGCTCGGGGAACACTGAAGCTTTCTTT
.	TRBV7-7	TRBJ2-1	.	CASSLGTSPNNEQFF	TGTGCCAGCAGCTTAGGAACTAGCCCGAACAATGAGCAGTTCTTC
TRBD1	TRBV24-1	TRBJ2-3	.	CATSDPGQGVVDTQYF	TGTGCCACCAGTGACCCGGGACAGGGGGTGGTAGATACGCAGTATTTT
.	TRBV7-3	TRBJ2-1	.	CASRARAGTYNEQFF	TGTGCCAGCAGGGCCCGGGCCGGGACCTACAATGAGCAGTTCTTC
TRBD2	TRBV11-2	TRBJ2-7	.	CASSNPGLPDYEQYF	TGTGCCAGCAGCAATCCGGGACTACCCGACTACGAGCAGTACTTC
.	TRBV29-1	TRBJ2-2	.	CSVVDSPNTGELFF	TGCAGCGTGGTGGACAGTCCGAACACCGGGGAGCTGTTTTTT
.	TRBV7-2	TRBJ2-3	.	CASSLYAAGSNTDTQYF	TGTGCCAGCAGCTTATATGCGGCAGGGTCTAACACAGATACGCAGTATTTT
TRBD2	TRBV5-4	TRBJ2-1	.	CASSLGGLAGENEQFF	TGTGCCAGCAGCTTGGGAGGACTAGCGGGAGAAAATGAGCAGTTCTTC
.	TRBV19	TRBJ2-5	.	CASSIVGRETQYF	TGTGCCAGTAGTATAGTGGGGAGGGAGACCCAGTACTTC